A single sample is the source of the 19 T cell receptor beta chains below, sequenced in a study of T-cell memory formation after mild COVID-19. MiXCR, run by TCRdb on the 5' RACE reads, gives a single entry per CDR3 protein. In the table there are more than 400,000 distinct CDR3 sequences, about 20% of which are singletons. Input material: PBMCs or a T cell subset sorted from them (not recorded which). The source is an adult woman who had mild COVID-19 (a few samples of this study predate the infection). Cell type and time point are not known.

The sample holds many counts of this clonotype. The V gene is TRBV2, the J gene TRBJ1-1; D is ambiguous. V lost 8 bases and J lost 0, with 7 bases in between. The CDR3 is 12 residues long. Germline V gives CDR1 SNHLY, CDR2 FYNNEI. CDR3 sequence: CASRQMNTEAFF. CDR3 nucleotides: TGTGCCAGCCGCCAGATGAACACTGAAGCTTTCTTT. Filled out from reference TRBV2 and TRBJ1-1, the complete variable domain reads EPEVTQTPSHQVTQMGQEVILRCVPISNHLYFYWYRQILGQKVEFLVSFYNNEISEKSEIFDDQFSVERPDGSNFTLKIRSTKLEDSAMYFCASRQMNTEAFFGQGTRLTVV.

This clonotype has more than one count but fewer than ten. V and J are TRBV25-1 and TRBJ2-5; 7 bases match TRBD2. Per the germline V gene, CDR1 is MGHDK and CDR2 is SYGVNS. The length of the CDR3 is 17 residues. The V and J ends lost 4 bases and 0 bases, in that order; junction bases with no gene match: 11. The CDR3 DNA sequence: TGTGCCAGCAGTGGTGGGAGGACTAGTTTTTACCAAGAGACCCAGTACTTC. Translation gives CASSGGRTSFYQETQYF.

This clonotype was counted only a few times. V usage is TRBV6-5 and J usage is TRBJ1-2, with unresolved D. The germline V and J ends were trimmed by 0 bases and 8 bases, with 13 bases remaining between them. This CDR3 is 14 amino acids long. In germline, CDR1 is MNHEY, CDR2 SVGAGI. The DNA for the CDR3 is TGTGCCAGCAGTTACTCGGCGCAGGCGGAGGGCTACACCTTC. It encodes CASSYSAQAEGYTF.

The chain links TRBV2 to TRBJ2-3, with TRBD2 identical over 11 bases. The V and J ends lost 8 bases and 1 base, in that order; junction bases with no gene match: 2. This CDR3 has 14 residues. The V gene's germline CDR1 is SNHLY and CDR2 FYNNEI. The CDR3 here is CASLLAGGTDTQYF. The DNA for the CDR3 is TGTGCCAGCCTACTAGCGGGGGGCACAGATACGCAGTATTTT.

The table lists this clonotype with a few counts. The rearrangement uses TRBV20-1 and TRBJ1-1; D perhaps matches TRBD1 (5 bases). V lost 3 bases and J 1 base, leaving 15 bases between the germline ends. Looked up from germline, CDR1 is DFQATT and CDR2 is SNEGSKA (reference sequence). The CDR3 sequence is 15 residues long. The CDR3 region is CSASHVRGGNTEAFF. CDR3 DNA: TGCAGTGCTAGCCACGTGCGTGGGGGGAACACTGAAGCTTTCTTT.

The chain combines TRBV9 with TRBJ1-1; D is perhaps TRBD1 (6 bases). The CDR3 runs 15 residues. CDR1 is SGDLS, CDR2 YYNGEE, per germline. V was clipped by 3 bases and J by 7 bases, with 19 bases between them. The DNA of the CDR3 is TGTGCCAGCAGCGCCCACCTAGGGGGGAACGGTGAAGCTTTCTTT. Protein product: CASSAHLGGNGEAFF.

This chain uses TRBV7-2 with TRBJ1-1; no clear D gene. The germline V gene has CDR1 SGHTA and CDR2 FQGNSA. Trimming removed 4 bases from V and 1 base from J, with 10 bases in between. The CDR3 has 14 residues. The CDR3 DNA follows: TGTGCCAGCAGCTCAACTACACCGAACACTGAAGCTTTCTTT. This gives the protein CASSSTTPNTEAFF.

The gene calls are TRBV10-3 and TRBJ2-3; 11 bases fit TRBD2. Trimming at V came to 2 bases and at J to 3 bases, leaving 7 bases not matched to a gene. Germline loops: CDR1 ENHRY, CDR2 SYGVKD. The CDR3 contains 17 residues. In DNA, the CDR3 is TGTGCCATCAGTGAGGGGCTGACTAGCGGGGCAACAGATACGCAGTATTTT. Translation gives CAISEGLTSGATDTQYF.

This clonotype has more than one count but fewer than ten. The V gene is TRBV6-2 or TRBV6-3, the J gene TRBJ2-1, with 11 bases matching TRBD2. The CDR3 covers 19 residues. Germline V gene data show CDR1 as MNHEY and CDR2 as SVGEGT. Trimming took 4 bases from V and 2 from J; bases not matched to a gene: 13. CDR3 sequence: CASSFKIASGRSAYNEQFF. In DNA form, the CDR3 reads TGTGCCAGCAGTTTTAAGATCGCTAGCGGGAGGTCCGCCTACAATGAGCAGTTCTTC.

This clonotype was seen a handful of times. This chain links TRBV7-2 with TRBJ1-3; D unclear. This CDR3 comprises 16 residues. V was trimmed by 1 base and J by 5 bases, leaving 15 bases between them. Germline-derived CDR1 and CDR2 are SGHTA and FQGNSA. The CDR3 bases are TGTGCCAGCAGCTTAGACAGTGCCGTGGAAAGAAACACCATATATTTT. Its protein is CASSLDSAVERNTIYF.

This clonotype was detected only a few times. This chain uses TRBV4-3 with TRBJ1-1; the match to TRBD1 covers 8 bases. The CDR3 sequence is 16 residues long. Germline values: CDR1 LGHNA, CDR2 YSLEER. With V trimmed by 0 bases and J by 2 bases, 5 bases remained unmatched. The CDR3 DNA reads TGCGCCAGCAGCCAAGACCCCGGACAGGGTAACACTGAAGCTTTCTTT. Its protein is CASSQDPGQGNTEAFF.

The chain combines TRBV7-9 with TRBJ2-6; 7 bases fit TRBD1. The CDR3 sequence is 18 residues long. After removal of 8 bases from V and 3 bases from J, the junction contained 16 bases not matched to a gene. Germline CDR1 is SEHNR and CDR2 is FQNEAQ (reference sequence). The CDR3 region has the DNA TGTGCCAGCTCGCCCCCTACAGGGGTAATTCATGGGGCCAACGTCCTGACTTTC. Translating it yields CASSPPTGVIHGANVLTF.

V usage is TRBV12-3 or TRBV12-4 and J usage is TRBJ2-1; 9 nucleotides line up with TRBD2. J was trimmed by 6 bases and V by 4 bases; bases with no gene match: 13. There are 17 residues in the CDR3. This CDR3 is CASSYVAGVALSNEQFF. Written as DNA, the CDR3 is TGTGCCAGCAGTTACGTAGCGGGAGTAGCCCTAAGCAATGAGCAGTTCTTC.

V and J are TRBV15 and TRBJ2-3, with 8 positions matching TRBD2. CDR1 and CDR2 (germline): LNHNV, YYDKDF (reference sequence). This CDR3 is built from 15 residues. Losses at the gene ends were 3 bases for V and 2 bases for J; bases not matched to a gene: 4. The CDR3 region has the DNA TGTGCCACCAGCAGTATAGCGGGATTCACAGATACGCAGTATTTT. It yields the protein CATSSIAGFTDTQYF.

The chain employs TRBV7-9 and TRBJ1-5, with D tentatively TRBD1 (5 bases). CDR1 and CDR2 (germline): SEHNR, FQNEAQ (reference sequence). The CDR3 has 18 residues. Trimming removed 0 bases at V and 3 bases at J, with 18 bases between. The CDR3 sequence: CASSLAHQPDKTNQPQHF. CDR3 nucleotide sequence: TGTGCCAGCAGCTTAGCTCATCAGCCGGACAAAACCAATCAGCCCCAGCATTTT.

A few counts support this clonotype. The chain uses TRBV18 and TRBJ2-1; 10 bases match TRBD2. Trimming removed 5 bases from V and 7 bases from J; junction bases left unmatched: 11. The CDR3 contains 16 residues. Germline CDR1 KGHSH, CDR2 LQKENI. The CDR3 is CASSEIAGGFGNEQFF. The DNA of the CDR3 is TGTGCCAGCTCAGAAATAGCGGGAGGTTTTGGGAATGAGCAGTTCTTC.

This clonotype was found a few times. This chain uses TRBV5-1 with TRBJ2-5; a weak D match, TRBD1 (6 bases). Germline CDR1 SGHRS, CDR2 YFSETQ. The V end lost 2 bases, the J end lost 2 bases, and 13 bases lay between the germline ends. The CDR3 has 15 residues. The CDR3 DNA reads TGCGCCAGCAGCTTAACAGGGCAGGGTCAAGAGACCCAGTACTTC. It specifies CASSLTGQGQETQYF.

The V and J genes are TRBV6-2 or TRBV6-3 and TRBJ2-2, with TRBD1 matching over 7 bases. The trim removed 0 bases at V and 3 bases at J, leaving 4 bases unmatched. In germline, CDR1 is MNHEY, CDR2 SVGEGT. The CDR3 has 16 amino acids. This chain's CDR3 is CASSYSWDRYTGELFF. CDR3 in DNA: TGTGCCAGCAGTTACTCGTGGGACAGATACACCGGGGAGCTGTTTTTT.

This clonotype was seen a few times. The rearrangement joins TRBV6-6 to TRBJ1-5; D is perhaps TRBD1 (6 bases). CDR1 is MNHNY and CDR2 is SVGAGI in the germline V gene (reference sequence). This CDR3 comprises 15 residues. Trimming shortened V by 4 bases and J by 10 bases, and 20 bases separated the two germline ends. The CDR3 nucleotides are TGTGCCAGCAGTTCTCAAGCACAGGGTTCTCATCCCCAGCATTTT. Protein product: CASSSQAQGSHPQHF.